The 2 T cell receptor beta chains presented below share a single source sample, sequenced in a study of blood T cell repertoires in COVID-19. TCRdb keeps only in-frame clones here, not all; method: immunoSEQ multiplex PCR. The sample carries under 250,000 clones, roughly 92% recorded once. Sequenced input: peripheral blood. The receptors originated from a man aged 60 to 69 with COVID-19, enrolled during active disease.

The V and J genes are TRBV18 and TRBJ1-1; 9 bases match TRBD1. CDR3 length equals 15 residues. Germline-derived CDR1 and CDR2 are KGHSH and LQKENI. Trimming took 3 bases from V and 3 from J; bases not matched to a gene: 5. The CDR3 sequence: CASSPAGTGYTEAFF. Here the CDR3 DNA reads TGTGCCAGCTCACCGGCGGGGACAGGGTACACTGAAGCTTTCTTT.

The chain carries TRBV3-1 (or the pseudogene TRBV3-2) and TRBJ1-2; D uncertain. The CDR3 has 14 residues. Trimming took off 1 base at V and 5 bases at J, with 11 bases between the two ends. In germline, CDR1 is LGHDT, CDR2 YNNKEL (reference sequence). Written as DNA, the CDR3 is TGTGCCAGCAGCCAAGTAGAGGGCTCTTATGGCTACACCTTC. This translates into CASSQVEGSYGYTF.